This TCR beta chain was obtained from a study of molecular identifiers for immune sequencing clone quantification. Study-wide findings and caveats: The share of molecules held by clones above 20 RNA copies was over 97% in effector cells and under 1% in naive cells.

Source material for naive CD8 libraries was roughly 18,000 to 1,000,000 sorted cells, with 10%, 30% or 50% RNA. Listed TCR primers and previously described methods were used for bulk TCR libraries. TCRdb reprocessed the PCR reads with MiXCR, giving one entry per CDR3 protein. This sample has approximately 500,000 distinct CDR3 sequences, with 20% to 25% found just once. CDR1 SGHTA and CDR2 FQGNSA come from the germline V gene. This CDR3 contains 12 residues. Trimming shortened V by 0 bases and J by 6 bases, and 3 bases separated the two germline ends. On this clonotype: The target antigen is unknown. A far larger clone is only one base removed, so a read error is likely.

This chain uses TRBV7-2 with TRBJ2-1; D unclear. Sequencing was done on a sample of naive CD8+ T cells from blood, with Jurkat cell RNA spiked in. Subset: FACS-sorted CD8+CD4-CCR7+CD45RA+ naive T cells. The clonotype originates from a human donor in good health. Some libraries in this study had Jurkat cell RNA spiked in. The CDR3, as DNA: TGTACCAGCAGCTTAGCAGGCAATGAGCAGTTCTTC. Residues: CTSSLAGNEQFF.